The T cell receptor (beta chain) under discussion was sequenced for a study of T cell responses to AZD1222 COVID-19 vaccine. It was second doses at about 4 or about 12 weeks that were pooled. CDR3 length: 15 residues. Germline CDR1 is LNHDA and CDR2 is SQIVND (reference sequence). Between the trimmed V and J ends, which lost 5 bases and 0 bases, there was a span of 11 bases. The study, taken as a whole, reports: Spike-specific TCR breadth and depth both grew after two AZD1222 doses. It should be noted that donors were predominantly white British and more often female, and clonal diversity was possibly underestimated.

A word on this clone: Its antigen is as yet unknown.

Only in-frame clones appear in the TCRdb table, and some are missing; sequencing was by immunoSEQ multiplex PCR. This sample has more than 50,000 clones, with 87% found just once. The starting material was peripheral blood, obtained 28 days after the second AZD1222 dose. The sequence derives from an adult who received the AZD1222 COVID-19 vaccine. The chain is built from TRBV19 and TRBJ1-5; no firm D call. The DNA of the CDR3 is TGTGCCAGTAGTCCCACCCCTTATAGCAATCAGCCCCAGCATTTT. It translates to CASSPTPYSNQPQHF.